This TCR beta chain was obtained from a study of CD8 T cells in Susac syndrome. Study-wide results and caveats: A relatively small number of individuals underwent TCR sequencing and HLA analysis.

On this clonotype: Its antigen is undetermined.

RNA was extracted with the RNeasy kit, and a quantity of roughly 0.45 to 1 ug was reverse transcribed using random hexamers. A single record per CDR3 protein comes from TCRdb applying MiXCR to the immunoSEQ multiplex PCR reads. The sample lists 130,000 or so distinct CDR3 sequences; around 90% were seen once. Germline V gene lookup returns CDR1 MNHEY and CDR2 SVGAGI. With 5 bases clipped from V and 0 bases from J, the junction kept 4 bases outside the gene matches. The CDR3 sequence is 15 residues long. FACS enriched CD8+ TEMRA cells, while bulk CD8+ and CD4+ were negatively isolated. The sequence derives from a human donor with multiple sclerosis. The chain recombines TRBV6-5 with TRBJ1-5; 7 nucleotides agree with TRBD1. The material sequenced was CD8+ T cells from PBMCs. The CDR3 region is CASSPRTGSNQPQHF. The DNA for the CDR3 is TGTGCCAGCAGTCCCCGGACAGGTAGCAATCAGCCCCAGCATTTT.